The clone carrying this T cell receptor beta chain was observed a few times. Its antigen is unknown. This sample is part of a study of cytomegalovirus exposure and HLA in healthy donors. Findings of the study overall: The classifier, whose performance was assessed in both the original and validation cohorts, reportedly diagnosed cytomegalovirus status with high specificity and sensitivity.

The primer mix had 60 Vbeta and 13 Jbeta primers. This table comes from immunoSEQ multiplex PCR, and its TCRdb copy is limited to in-frame clones, with some not included. Among under 200,000 clones listed, approximately 59% were seen once. The CDR3 contains 15 residues. J lost 1 base, V lost 3 bases, and 4 bases had no gene match. Germline V gene lookup returns CDR1 SGHDT and CDR2 YYEEEE. The rearrangement links TRBV5-6 to TRBJ1-2; TRBD1 matches 9 bases. The clonotype originates from a man in his forties in good health and CMV-seronegative. Sequencing was done on a sample of PBMCs. In nucleotides, the CDR3 is TGTGCCAGCAGCTCCGGACAGGGGTTTAACTATGGCTACACCTTC. The encoded protein is CASSSGQGFNYGYTF.